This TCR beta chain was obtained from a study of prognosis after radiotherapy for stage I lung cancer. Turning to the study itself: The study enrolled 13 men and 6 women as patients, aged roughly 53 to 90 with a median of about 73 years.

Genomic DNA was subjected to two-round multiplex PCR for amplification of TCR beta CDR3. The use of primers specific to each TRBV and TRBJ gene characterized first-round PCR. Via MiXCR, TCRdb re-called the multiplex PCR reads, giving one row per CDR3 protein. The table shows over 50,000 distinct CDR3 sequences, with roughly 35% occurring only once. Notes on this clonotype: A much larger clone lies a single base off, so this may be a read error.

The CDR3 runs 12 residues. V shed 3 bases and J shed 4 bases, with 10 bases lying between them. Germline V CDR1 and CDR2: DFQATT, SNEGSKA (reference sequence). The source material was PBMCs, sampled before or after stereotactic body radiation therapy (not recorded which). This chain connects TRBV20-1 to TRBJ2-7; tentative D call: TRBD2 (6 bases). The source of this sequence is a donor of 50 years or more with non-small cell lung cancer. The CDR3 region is CSASSGLYEQYF. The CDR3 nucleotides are TGCAGTGCTAGTTCCGGACTATACGAGCAGTACTTC.